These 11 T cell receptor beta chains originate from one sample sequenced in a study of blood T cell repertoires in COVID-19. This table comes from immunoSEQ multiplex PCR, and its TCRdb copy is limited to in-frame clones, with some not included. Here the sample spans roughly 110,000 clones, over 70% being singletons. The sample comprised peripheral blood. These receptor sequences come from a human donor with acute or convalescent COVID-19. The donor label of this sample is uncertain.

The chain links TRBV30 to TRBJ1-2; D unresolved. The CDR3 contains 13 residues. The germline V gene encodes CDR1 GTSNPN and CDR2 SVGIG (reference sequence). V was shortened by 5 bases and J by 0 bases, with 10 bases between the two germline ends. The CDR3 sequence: CAWVLPPNYGYTF. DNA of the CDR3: TGTGCCTGGGTCCTACCCCCTAACTATGGCTACACCTTC.

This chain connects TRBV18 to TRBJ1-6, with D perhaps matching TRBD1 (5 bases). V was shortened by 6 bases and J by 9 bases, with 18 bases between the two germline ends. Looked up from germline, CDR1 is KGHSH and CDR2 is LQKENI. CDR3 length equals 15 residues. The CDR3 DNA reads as TGTGCCAGCTCGCGAAACGGGGGGGAAGGTTCACCCCTCCACTTT. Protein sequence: CASSRNGGEGSPLHF.

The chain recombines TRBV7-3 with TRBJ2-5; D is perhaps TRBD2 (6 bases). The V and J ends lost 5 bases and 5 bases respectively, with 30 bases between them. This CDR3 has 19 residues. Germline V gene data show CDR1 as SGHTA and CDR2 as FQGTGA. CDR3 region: CASSQRVLPGRPGGETQYF. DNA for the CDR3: TGTGCCAGCAGCCAACGCGTTCTCCCGGGACGCCCAGGAGGGGAGACCCAGTACTTC.

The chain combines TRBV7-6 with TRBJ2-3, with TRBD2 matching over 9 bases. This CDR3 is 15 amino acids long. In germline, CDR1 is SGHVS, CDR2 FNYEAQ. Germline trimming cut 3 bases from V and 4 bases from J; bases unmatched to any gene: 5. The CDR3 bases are TGTGCCAGCAGCTTCCTAGCGGGGATCTCAGATACGCAGTATTTT. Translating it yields CASSFLAGISDTQYF.

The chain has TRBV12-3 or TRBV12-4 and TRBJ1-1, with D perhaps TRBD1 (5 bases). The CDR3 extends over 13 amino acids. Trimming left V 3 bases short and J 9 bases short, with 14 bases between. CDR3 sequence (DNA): TGTGCCAGCAGTTTGAGCCGCAGGGCGAAAGCTTTCTTT. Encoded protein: CASSLSRRAKAFF.

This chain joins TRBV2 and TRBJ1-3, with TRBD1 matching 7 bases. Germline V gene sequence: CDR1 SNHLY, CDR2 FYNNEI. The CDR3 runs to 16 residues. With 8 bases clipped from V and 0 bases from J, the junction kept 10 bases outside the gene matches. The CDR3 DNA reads TGTGCCAGCTGGAAGGGGGCCTCCAGCTCTGGAAACACCATATATTTT. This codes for CASWKGASSSGNTIYF.

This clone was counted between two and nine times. CDR3 nucleotide sequence: TGTGCCAGCAGCGAATCGACAGGGGAAGGCAATCAGCCCCAGCATTTT. Amino acid sequence: CASSESTGEGNQPQHF. The chain carries TRBV6-1 and TRBJ1-5; 8 nucleotides agree with TRBD1. Losses at the gene ends were 6 bases for V and 2 bases for J; bases not matched to a gene: 9. The CDR3 consists of 16 residues. The germline gives CDR1 MNHNS, CDR2 SASEGT.

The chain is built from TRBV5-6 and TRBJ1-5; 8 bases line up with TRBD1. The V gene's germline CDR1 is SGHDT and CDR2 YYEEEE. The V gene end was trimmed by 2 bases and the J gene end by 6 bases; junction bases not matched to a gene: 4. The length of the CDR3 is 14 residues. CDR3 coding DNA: TGTGCCAGCAGCTTCGGACAGGGCGGTCAGCCCCAGCATTTT. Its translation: CASSFGQGGQPQHF.

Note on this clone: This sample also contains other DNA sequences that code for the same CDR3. As DNA, the CDR3 is TGTGCCAGCAGCTTTTCCGGGAATGAGCAGTTCTTC. It is translated as CASSFSGNEQFF. The chain links TRBV7-3 to TRBJ2-1; D remains unclear. V lost 3 bases, J lost 7 bases, and 7 bases lay in between. The CDR3 length is 12 residues. CDR1 and CDR2 from the germline V gene are SGHTA and FQGTGA. The full variable domain, rest sourced from reference TRBV7-3 and TRBJ2-1, is GAGVSQTPSNKVTEKGKYVELRCDPISGHTALYWYRQSLGQGPEFLIYFQGTGAADDSGLPNDRFFAVRPEGSVSTLKIQRTERGDSAVYLCASSFSGNEQFFGPGTRLTVL.

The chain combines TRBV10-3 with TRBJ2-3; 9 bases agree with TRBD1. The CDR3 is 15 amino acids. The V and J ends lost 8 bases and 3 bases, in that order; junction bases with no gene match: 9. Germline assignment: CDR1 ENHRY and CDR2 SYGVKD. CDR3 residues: CAIGGGTGPTDTQYF. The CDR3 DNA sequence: TGTGCCATCGGTGGGGGGACAGGGCCGACAGATACGCAGTATTTT.

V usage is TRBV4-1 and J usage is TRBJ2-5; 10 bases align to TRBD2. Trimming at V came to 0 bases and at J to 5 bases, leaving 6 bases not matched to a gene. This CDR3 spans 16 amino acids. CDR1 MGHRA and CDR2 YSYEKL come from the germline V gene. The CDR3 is CASSQEKRGGRETQYF. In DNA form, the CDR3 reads TGCGCCAGCAGCCAAGAAAAGCGGGGGGGCAGGGAGACCCAGTACTTC.